What follows are 26 T cell receptor beta chains derived from one specimen sequenced in a study of regulatory T cells in long-lasting Graves disease. Sample time point: newly diagnosed GD, antithyroid drugs for less than 3 months. Construction of the TCR library relied on RNA isolated from PBMCs. Sequencing libraries for TCR beta were prepared with iRepertoire HTBI primers and Arm-PCR of CDR3 regions. Each CDR3 protein gets one entry after TCRdb re-called the multiplex PCR reads with MiXCR. In the table there are a few hundred thousand distinct CDR3 sequences, approximately 15% of which are singletons. These sequences were also reported in another study, on T cells in Graves' hyperthyroidism and ophthalmopathy.

Sequenced material: peripheral blood mononuclear cells (PBMCs), taken at new diagnosis, from a patient treated with antithyroid drugs. The receptors shown here come from a middle-aged woman with Graves disease.

The V and J genes are TRBV9 and TRBJ2-2; no clear D gene. The length of the CDR3 is 13 residues. V was trimmed by 3 bases and J by 2 bases, leaving 5 bases between them. CDR1 SGDLS and CDR2 YYNGEE come from the germline V gene. The CDR3 sequence: CASSDPNTGELFF. The CDR3 DNA reads as TGTGCCAGCAGCGATCCCAACACCGGGGAGCTGTTTTTT.

This clonotype was observed at least ten times. The V call is TRBV10-2, the J call TRBJ2-3; D unclear. V was shortened by 0 bases and J by 3 bases, with 7 bases between the two germline ends. The CDR3 length is 14 residues. In germline, CDR1 is WSHSY, CDR2 SAAADI. CDR3 loop: CASSESSPTDTQYF. In DNA, the CDR3 is TGCGCCAGCAGTGAGTCCAGCCCTACAGATACGCAGTATTTT.

This clonotype was observed many times. J is TRBJ2-1 and V is TRBV24-1, with D perhaps TRBD1 or TRBD2 (5 bases each). Germline V gene sequence: CDR1 KGHDR, CDR2 SFDVKD. This CDR3 is built from 13 residues. V lost 4 bases and J lost 4, with 7 bases in between. CDR3 nucleotide sequence: TGTGCCACCAGTGACGGGACGTACAATGAGCAGTTCTTC. Residues: CATSDGTYNEQFF.

There are many counts of this clonotype. The chain combines TRBV7-9 with TRBJ2-1, with unresolved D. Deletions cut 5 bases from V and 9 bases from J, with 14 bases between. The CDR3 spans 13 residues. CDR1 SEHNR and CDR2 FQNEAQ come from the germline V gene (reference sequence). CDR3: CASSVDPGGEQFF. The CDR3 DNA reads as TGTGCCAGCAGCGTCGACCCAGGTGGTGAGCAGTTCTTC.

This clonotype was observed many times. V and J are TRBV12-3 or TRBV12-4 and TRBJ1-2, with no clear D. The V gene lost 3 bases and the J gene lost 4 bases, with 9 bases spanning the gap. CDR3 length equals 13 residues. The CDR3: CASSFGGGYGYTF. CDR3 DNA: TGTGCCAGCAGTTTCGGCGGCGGCTATGGCTACACCTTC.

This sequence joins TRBV4-3 and TRBJ2-6, with D possibly being TRBD1 (6 bases). Germline V lookup: CDR1 LGHNA, CDR2 YSLEER. V was trimmed by 0 bases and J by 0 bases, leaving 12 bases between them. CDR3 length: 18 residues. The CDR3 protein is CASSQDLTGSSGANVLTF. The CDR3 coding sequence is TGCGCCAGCAGCCAAGATTTAACAGGGAGCTCTGGGGCCAACGTCCTGACTTTC.

CDR3 coding DNA: TGTGCCAGCACCGGGACCCAGCGGAATCAGCCCCAGCATTTT. It is translated as CASTGTQRNQPQHF. The chain carries TRBV6-2 or TRBV6-3 and TRBJ1-5, with a tentative D call TRBD1 (5 bases). V was clipped by 7 bases and J by 4 bases, with 14 bases between them. The CDR3 totals 14 residues. The germline CDR1 and CDR2 sequences are MNHEY and SVGEGT.

This clonotype showed up many times. The rearrangement links TRBV6-5 to TRBJ2-1, with 12 bases fitting TRBD2. The length of the CDR3 is 19 residues. With V trimmed by 0 bases and J by 6 bases, 12 bases remained unmatched. In germline, CDR1 is MNHEY, CDR2 SVGAGI. CDR3 DNA: TGTGCCAGCAGTTACTCGAGAGCTAGCGGGAGGGCCTCGGGCAATGAGCAGTTCTTC. Protein product: CASSYSRASGRASGNEQFF.

Note on this clonotype: A read error is the likely source, as a far larger clone sits one nucleotide away. This rearrangement joins TRBV12-3 or TRBV12-4 to TRBJ2-5; unclear D gene. The CDR3 contains 15 residues. Trimming cost V 6 bases and J 11 bases, with 25 bases left between them. For the CDR3, the DNA is TGTGCCAGCAGCCCAGGCAGTCCCTCCTACAATGAGCAGTACTTC. Translating it yields CASSPGSPSYNEQYF.

The chain has TRBV11-2 and TRBJ2-1; 9 bases are a match to TRBD2. The V gene's germline CDR1 is SGHAT and CDR2 FQNNGV. Trimming cost V 7 bases and J 8 bases; bases outside gene matches: 6. The CDR3 totals 13 residues. For the CDR3, the DNA is TGTGCCAGCATCGGCGGGGGGGGGCATGAGCAGTTCTTC. The encoded protein is CASIGGGGHEQFF. The variable domain in full, completed from reference TRBV11-2 and TRBJ2-1, reads EAGVAQSPRYKIIEKRQSVAFWCNPISGHATLYWYQQILGQGPKLLIQFQNNGVVDDSQLPKDRFSAERLKGVDSTLKIQPAKLEDSAVYLCASIGGGGHEQFFGPGTRLTVL.

The chain is built from TRBV28 and TRBJ2-7; tentative D call: TRBD1 (5 bases). V was cut by 5 bases and J by 6 bases, with 11 bases left in between. In germline, CDR1 is MDHEN, CDR2 SYDVKM. The CDR3 covers 12 residues. The CDR3 bases are TGTGCCAGCAGTGTAGGGGTGATCGAGCAGTACTTC. Its protein product is CASSVGVIEQYF. Using reference TRBV28 and TRBJ2-7 for the parts outside the CDR3, the full variable domain is DVKVTQSSRYLVKRTGEKVFLECVQDMDHENMFWYRQDPGLGLRLIYFSYDVKMKEKGDIPEGYSVSREKKERFSLILESASTNQTSMYLCASSVGVIEQYFGPGTRLTVT.

This clonotype was detected many times. The genes are TRBV7-2 and TRBJ1-6; D not resolved. Germline CDR1 SGHTA, CDR2 FQGNSA. V gave up 0 bases and J gave up 11 bases, with 5 bases separating them. The CDR3 loop spans 12 amino acids. CDR3 nucleotides: TGTGCCAGCAGCTTAGCGTTACCACCCCTCCACTTT. This sequence encodes CASSLALPPLHF.

Concerning this clonotype: A much larger clone lies a single base off, so this may be a read error. The chain has TRBV5-1 and TRBJ2-7, with 8 bases matching TRBD1. Germline values: CDR1 SGHRS, CDR2 YFSETQ. The CDR3 contains 15 residues. CDR3 amino acids: CASGLGQDGSYEQYF. In DNA form, the CDR3 reads TGCGCCAGCGGCTTGGGACAGGACGGGTCCTACGAGCAGTACTTC.

Only a few counts were recorded for this clonotype. Written as DNA, the CDR3 is TGTGCCAGCAGCCCCTGGCGGGAGGCAAGCGGGGAGCTGTTTTTT. Its translation: CASSPWREASGELFF. The chain uses TRBV6-2 or TRBV6-3 and TRBJ2-2; TRBD2 matches at 8 bases. The V segment lost 6 bases and the J segment 7 bases; nucleotides outside the gene matches: 10. There are 15 residues in the CDR3. Germline values: CDR1 MNHEY, CDR2 SVGEGT.

Turning to this clonotype: A read error may explain this, as a much larger clone is one base away. The J gene is TRBJ2-3, the V gene TRBV5-1; 9 nucleotides line up with TRBD2. Losses at the gene ends were 2 bases for V and 8 bases for J; bases not matched to a gene: 9. Germline CDR1 SGHRS, CDR2 YFSETQ. This CDR3 spans 15 amino acids. CDR3 bases: TGCGCCAGCAGCTTTGGGACTAGCTTCCCAGGTACGCAGTATTTT. This codes for CASSFGTSFPGTQYF.

There are many counts of this clonotype. The CDR3 DNA reads as TGTGCCAGCAGCTCGGGGGGACTAGCGGGAATCTACGAGCAGTACTTC. It is translated as CASSSGGLAGIYEQYF. The chain carries TRBV13 and TRBJ2-7; 13 nucleotides line up with TRBD2. This CDR3 has 16 residues. CDR1 and CDR2 (germline): PRHDT, FYEKMQ (reference sequence). After removal of 4 bases from V and 3 bases from J, the junction contained 6 bases not matched to a gene. Filled out from reference TRBV13 and TRBJ2-7, the complete variable domain reads AAGVIQSPRHLIKEKRETATLKCYPIPRHDTVYWYQQGPGQDPQFLISFYEKMQSDKGSIPDRFSAQQFSDYHSELNMSSLELGDSALYFCASSSGGLAGIYEQYFGPGTRLTVT.

This clonotype was seen ten or more times. The chain joins TRBV2 to TRBJ2-3, with 7 bases that match TRBD2. This CDR3 spans 13 amino acids. The ends lost 6 bases at V and 5 bases at J; junction bases unmatched: 5. Germline lookup yields CDR1 SNHLY and CDR2 FYNNEI. CDR3 sequence (DNA): TGTGCCAGCAGGTGGTGGGGGGGAGATACGCAGTATTTT. It yields the protein CASRWWGGDTQYF.

At least ten counts were recorded for this clonotype. V is TRBV12-5 and J is TRBJ2-5; D may be TRBD2 (6 bases). The CDR3 spans 14 residues. The V end lost 3 bases, the J end lost 4 bases, and 12 bases lay between the germline ends. Germline CDR1 reads LGHNT; CDR2 reads FRNRAP. CDR3 DNA: TGTGCTAGTGGTTTTTGGCAGGGAGGAGAGACCCAGTACTTC. Translated: CASGFWQGGETQYF.

This clonotype was seen a handful of times. The chain recombines TRBV30 with TRBJ1-4; 8 bases match TRBD1. V trimming: 4 bases; J trimming: 3 bases; junction bases outside the gene matches: 4. From germline, CDR1 is GTSNPN and CDR2 SVGIG (reference sequence). The length of the CDR3 is 14 residues. The CDR3 nucleotides read TGTGCCTGGACCCCAGGGGGCCCTAATGAAAAACTGTTTTTT. It specifies CAWTPGGPNEKLFF.

Remarks on this clonotype: With only one base between it and a far larger clone, this is likely a read error. The CDR3 loop is CASSEGQGNTEAFF. In DNA, the CDR3 is TGTGCCAGCAGTGAGGGACAGGGGAACACTGAAGCTTTCTTT. This chain links TRBV2 with TRBJ1-1, with 9 bases matching TRBD1. The germline V gene encodes CDR1 SNHLY and CDR2 FYNNEI. The CDR3 spans 14 residues. Trimming cost V 3 bases and J 1 base; bases outside gene matches: 0.

At least ten counts were recorded for this clonotype. The CDR3 region has the DNA TGTGCCAGCATCCTAAGGGGTAGGGGCACGGACGAGCAGTACTTC. Its translation: CASILRGRGTDEQYF. V is TRBV28 and J is TRBJ2-7, with D possibly TRBD1 on 5 matching bases. This CDR3 spans 15 amino acids. CDR1 and CDR2 (germline): MDHEN, SYDVKM. V shed 7 bases and J shed 5 bases, with 21 bases lying between them.

This chain joins TRBV7-8 and TRBJ1-4; 9 bases agree with TRBD1. CDR3 length equals 15 residues. From germline, CDR1 is SGHVS and CDR2 FQNEAQ. V lost 3 bases, J lost 6 bases, and 5 bases stayed unmatched. The CDR3 loop is CASSFNRGQDEKLFF. DNA of the CDR3: TGTGCCAGCAGCTTCAACAGGGGGCAAGATGAAAAACTGTTTTTT.

At least ten counts were recorded for this clonotype. The chain combines TRBV29-1 with TRBJ2-1; TRBD2 aligns across 9 bases. The V gene's germline CDR1 is SQVTM and CDR2 ANQGSEA. The V segment lost 7 bases and the J segment 2 bases; nucleotides outside the gene matches: 12. The CDR3 spans 16 residues. This chain's CDR3 is CSAEGLAGHTYNEQFF. The CDR3 DNA follows: TGCAGCGCCGAAGGGCTAGCGGGACATACCTACAATGAGCAGTTCTTC.

A few counts support this clonotype. The V gene is TRBV29-1, the J gene TRBJ2-3, with no clear D. Germline V gene data show CDR1 as SQVTM and CDR2 as ANQGSEA. The CDR3 is made up of 12 amino acids. V dropped 2 bases and J dropped 5 bases, with 8 bases sitting between them. CDR3 bases: TGCAGCGTTGAACAGATCCGAGATACGCAGTATTTT. Its translation is CSVEQIRDTQYF.

The CDR3 sequence is CASSLTRGNTGELFF. The CDR3 region has the DNA TGTGCCAGCTCACTCACGAGGGGGAACACCGGGGAGCTGTTTTTT. The chain recombines TRBV18 with TRBJ2-2; D may be TRBD1 or TRBD2 (5 bases each). The CDR3 runs to 15 residues. The V and J ends lost 4 bases and 1 base respectively, with 10 bases between them. Germline V gene sequence: CDR1 KGHSH, CDR2 LQKENI. Full variable domain (rest looked up from reference TRBV18 and TRBJ2-2): NAGVMQNPRHLVRRRGQEARLRCSPMKGHSHVYWYRQLPEEGLKFMVYLQKENIIDESGMPKERFSAEFPKEGPSILRIQQVVRGDSAAYFCASSLTRGNTGELFFGEGSRLTVL.

This clonotype has more than one count but fewer than ten. V usage is TRBV27 and J usage is TRBJ2-5, with TRBD2 as a possible D gene (6 bases). The germline CDR1 and CDR2 sequences are MNHEY and SMNVEV (reference sequence). Trimming removed 5 bases from V and 5 bases from J, with 21 bases in between. The CDR3 is made up of 16 amino acids. CDR3 nucleotide sequence: TGTGCCAGCAGTCTCGGGGTAGCGGCCCTTAGGGAGACCCAGTACTTC. Encoded protein: CASSLGVAALRETQYF.